The next 30 T cell receptor beta chains were all read from a single sample in a study of blood T cell repertoires in COVID-19. This table comes from immunoSEQ multiplex PCR, and its TCRdb copy is limited to in-frame clones, with some not included. The sample records 150,000 to 200,000 clones, 89% being singletons. What was sequenced was peripheral blood. These receptors all come from a man aged 40-49 years with acute or convalescent COVID-19.

The chain links TRBV19 to TRBJ1-2; 10 bases line up with TRBD1. CDR3 size: 16 residues. J gave up 4 bases and V 4 bases, and 9 bases lay outside the gene matches. Germline-derived CDR1 and CDR2 are LNHDA and SQIVND (reference sequence). In DNA form, the CDR3 reads TGTGCCAGTAGTACCGGAGGGACAGGGGTGAGCTATGGCTACACCTTC. Protein product: CASSTGGTGVSYGYTF.

This clone appeared a single time. The chain couples TRBV30 to TRBJ1-1; a possible D gene is TRBD1 (5 bases). The CDR3 covers 13 residues. V was pared by 4 bases and J by 3 bases, with 12 bases between. Looked up from germline, CDR1 is GTSNPN and CDR2 is SVGIG (reference sequence). This CDR3 is CAWTLTEHTEAFF. The CDR3 bases are TGTGCCTGGACCCTGACAGAACACACTGAAGCTTTCTTT. The variable domain in full, completed from reference TRBV30 and TRBJ1-1, reads SQTIHQWPATLVQPVGSPLSLECTVEGTSNPNLYWYRQAAGRGLQLLFYSVGIGQISSEVPQNLSASRPQDRQFILSSKKLLLSDSGFYLCAWTLTEHTEAFFGQGTRLTVV.

This clone was picked up a small number of times. The V call is TRBV15, the J call TRBJ1-5, with a weak D call TRBD1 (6 bases). Trimming stripped 4 bases from V and 1 base from J, with 11 bases between. Germline loops: CDR1 LNHNV, CDR2 YYDKDF (reference sequence). CDR3 length: 15 amino acids. The CDR3 is CATSKVRGSNQPQHF. The CDR3 coding sequence is TGTGCCACCAGCAAAGTGAGGGGGAGCAATCAGCCCCAGCATTTT.

This chain connects TRBV18 to TRBJ1-1, with a possible D match to TRBD1 (5 bases). CDR3 length: 15 residues. The germline gives CDR1 KGHSH, CDR2 LQKENI. V gave up 5 bases and J gave up 3 bases, with 16 bases separating them. CDR3 loop: CASSSDPPGDTEAFF. The CDR3 DNA reads TGTGCCAGCTCATCGGACCCGCCGGGGGACACTGAAGCTTTCTTT. Full variable domain (outside the CDR3, taken from reference TRBV18 and TRBJ1-1): NAGVMQNPRHLVRRRGQEARLRCSPMKGHSHVYWYRQLPEEGLKFMVYLQKENIIDESGMPKERFSAEFPKEGPSILRIQQVVRGDSAAYFCASSSDPPGDTEAFFGQGTRLTVV.

This sequence joins TRBV7-9 and TRBJ1-1; TRBD1 is a possible D gene (5 bases). The CDR3 has 13 amino acids. Between the trimmed V and J ends, which lost 10 bases and 4 bases, there was a span of 16 bases. Germline CDR1 is SEHNR and CDR2 is FQNEAQ (reference sequence). CDR3 bases: TGTGCCACCCTACAGGTGGGGGGCACTGAAGCTTTCTTT. Amino acids: CATLQVGGTEAFF.

A note on this clone: At one boundary the junction diverges from the germline segment, which might be a read error. This chain joins TRBV2 and TRBJ2-1; tentative D call: TRBD2 (5 bases). The CDR3 length is 12 residues. Germline lookup yields CDR1 SNHLY and CDR2 FYNNEI. The CDR3 sequence: CASSEEPRGSLF. The CDR3 nucleotides are TGTGCCAGCAGTGAAGAGCCAAGAGGGTCCCTCTTC.

This clone was observed a single time. The chain uses TRBV18 and TRBJ2-7; possibly TRBD2 for D (7 bases). The V gene's germline CDR1 is KGHSH and CDR2 LQKENI. The CDR3 contains 16 residues. With 2 bases removed from V and 3 bases from J, the gap between germline ends came to 17 bases. The CDR3, as DNA: TGTGCCAGCTCACCAGGGAGGACGGGGGGACACTACGAGCAGTACTTC. Its translation is CASSPGRTGGHYEQYF.

V is TRBV27 and J is TRBJ1-1, with unresolved D. This CDR3 has 14 amino acids. CDR1 and CDR2 from the germline V gene are MNHEY and SMNVEV (reference sequence). The V end lost 2 bases, the J end lost 1 base, and 8 bases lay between the germline ends. The CDR3 loop reads CASSLGPPNTEAFF. The CDR3 DNA reads TGTGCCAGCAGTTTAGGGCCACCGAACACTGAAGCTTTCTTT.

The table lists this clone with a few counts. V is TRBV19 and J is TRBJ1-5; D remains ambiguous. V dropped 10 bases and J dropped 0 bases, with 19 bases sitting between them. The CDR3 is 16 amino acids. CDR1 and CDR2 (germline): LNHDA, SQIVND (reference sequence). The DNA of the CDR3 is TGTGCCACCAAATTTGGGCAGGCAAATAGCAATCAGCCCCAGCATTTT. It codes for CATKFGQANSNQPQHF.

The chain uses TRBV14 and TRBJ2-1; no firm D call. The CDR3 is 13 residues long. Germline CDR1 is SGHDN and CDR2 is FVKESK. The V gene lost 1 base and the J gene lost 7 bases, with 8 bases spanning the gap. The CDR3 here is CASSQGLRNEQFF. The CDR3, as DNA: TGTGCCAGCAGCCAAGGTCTACGGAATGAGCAGTTCTTC.

The V call is TRBV6-1, the J call TRBJ2-2; 8 bases fit TRBD2. The germline gives CDR1 MNHNS, CDR2 SASEGT. After removal of 4 bases from V and 2 bases from J, the junction contained 18 bases not matched to a gene. The CDR3 loop spans 20 amino acids. The CDR3: CASSAWAGGKYRRNTGELFF. DNA of the CDR3: TGTGCCAGCAGTGCATGGGCGGGGGGAAAATACCGAAGAAACACCGGGGAGCTGTTTTTT.

This chain connects TRBV6-5 to TRBJ1-5, with unresolved D. There are 13 residues in the CDR3. V shed 6 bases and J shed 4 bases, with 10 bases lying between them. Per germline, CDR1 MNHEY and CDR2 SVGAGI. For the CDR3, the DNA is TGTGCCAGCAGCCCCAGACTTAATCAGCCCCAGCATTTT. It translates to CASSPRLNQPQHF.

Here the CDR3 reads CASSAEQGPPLRSYGYTF. DNA for the CDR3: TGCGCCAGCAGCGCGGAACAGGGGCCGCCCCTAAGATCCTATGGCTACACCTTC. The rearrangement uses TRBV5-1 and TRBJ1-2; TRBD1 matches at 7 bases. After removal of 4 bases from V and 4 bases from J, the junction contained 19 bases not matched to a gene. The CDR3 runs to 18 residues. Germline CDR1 reads SGHRS; CDR2 reads YFSETQ.

This chain uses TRBV6-5 with TRBJ2-6; D is undetermined. The CDR3 sequence is 15 residues long. The germline V gene has CDR1 MNHEY and CDR2 SVGAGI. The V end lost 5 bases, the J end lost 0 bases, and 8 bases lay between the germline ends. In DNA, the CDR3 is TGTGCCAGCAGTCCTATCACCTCTGGGGCCAACGTCCTGACTTTC. This gives the protein CASSPITSGANVLTF.

This chain joins TRBV12-5 and TRBJ2-4; 10 nucleotides line up with TRBD1. Germline V gene lookup returns CDR1 LGHNT and CDR2 FRNRAP. The CDR3 length is 16 residues. The junction had 3 bases not matched to a gene; V was cut back by 4 bases and J by 0 bases. CDR3 nucleotides: TGTGCTAGTGGTTCCGGACAGGGGGAAGCCAAAAACATTCAGTACTTC. Translated: CASGSGQGEAKNIQYF.

The gene calls are TRBV27 and TRBJ1-1; TRBD1 is a possible D gene (6 bases). Germline V CDR1 and CDR2: MNHEY, SMNVEV (reference sequence). Trimming removed 1 base from V and 6 bases from J, with 15 bases in between. This CDR3 has 15 residues. This CDR3 reads CASSLLGAEGAEAFF. Here the CDR3 DNA reads TGTGCCAGCAGTTTATTGGGGGCGGAAGGAGCTGAAGCTTTCTTT.

The V call is TRBV7-8, the J call TRBJ2-3, with 7 bases that match TRBD1. Germline CDR1 and CDR2: SGHVS and FQNEAQ. Trimming took 5 bases from V and 0 from J; bases not matched to a gene: 5. The CDR3 contains 15 residues. CDR3 amino acids: CASSRTGSSTDTQYF. The CDR3, as DNA: TGTGCCAGCAGCCGGACAGGATCTAGCACAGATACGCAGTATTTT.

CDR3 nucleotides: TGTGCCAGCAGTGAACGCACGACCGGGGGGGATGGCTACACCTTC. Translation gives CASSERTTGGDGYTF. The chain joins TRBV25-1 to TRBJ1-2; D is perhaps TRBD1 (5 bases). Trimming cost V 2 bases and J 6 bases, with 16 bases left between them. The germline gives CDR1 MGHDK, CDR2 SYGVNS. The length of the CDR3 is 15 residues.

The chain has TRBV18 and TRBJ1-2, with 7 bases that match TRBD1. CDR1 is KGHSH and CDR2 is LQKENI in the germline V gene. The CDR3 contains 15 residues. With V trimmed by 6 bases and J by 0 bases, 7 bases remained unmatched. The CDR3 region has the DNA TGTGCCAGCTCTACCGGGACAGCTACTAACTATGGCTACACCTTC. Translation gives CASSTGTATNYGYTF.

The table lists this clone with a count of one. The chain employs TRBV2 and TRBJ2-2; TRBD2 matches at 9 bases. J was trimmed by 7 bases and V by 3 bases; bases with no gene match: 6. CDR1 and CDR2 (germline): SNHLY, FYNNEI. The CDR3 spans 15 residues. CDR3 protein: CASSDLLAGIGELFF. CDR3 nucleotide sequence: TGTGCCAGCAGTGATCTCCTAGCGGGGATCGGGGAGCTGTTTTTT.

The chain uses TRBV28 and TRBJ1-5, with a possible D match to TRBD1 (6 bases). This CDR3 is built from 15 residues. The V end was cut by 4 bases, the J end by 4 bases, with 14 bases between. Germline loops: CDR1 MDHEN, CDR2 SYDVKM. The DNA for the CDR3 is TGTGCCAGCAGTTACCGCCAGGGGAGAAATCAGCCCCAGCATTTT. It specifies CASSYRQGRNQPQHF.

This chain connects TRBV27 to TRBJ2-3, with TRBD2 matching 8 bases. J gave up 3 bases and V 3 bases, and 8 bases lay outside the gene matches. Germline CDR1 reads MNHEY; CDR2 reads SMNVEV (reference sequence). The CDR3 sequence is 16 residues long. CDR3 region: CASSFPYGGVTDTQYF. For the CDR3, the DNA is TGTGCCAGCAGTTTCCCCTACGGGGGGGTGACAGATACGCAGTATTTT.

The genes are TRBV14 and TRBJ2-3; TRBD2 matches at 11 bases. This CDR3 spans 17 amino acids. V lost 4 bases to trimming and J lost 5 bases; unmatched junction nucleotides: 11. Germline CDR1 SGHDN, CDR2 FVKESK. The CDR3 loop reads CASSRRISGGAGDTQYF. The CDR3 DNA reads as TGTGCCAGCAGCCGCCGGATTAGCGGGGGGGCCGGAGATACGCAGTATTTT.

V and J are TRBV7-6 and TRBJ2-2; 7 bases fit TRBD1. Germline lookup yields CDR1 SGHVS and CDR2 FNYEAQ. V lost 5 bases and J lost 7; bases outside the gene matches: 7. The CDR3 is 14 amino acids. For the CDR3, the DNA is TGTGCCAGCAGCACGCTCGGACAGGTCGGGGAGCTGTTTTTT. Protein: CASSTLGQVGELFF.

This sequence joins TRBV2 and TRBJ2-1; weak D call: TRBD2 (6 bases). Germline lookup yields CDR1 SNHLY and CDR2 FYNNEI. Trimming took 8 bases from V and 7 from J, leaving 6 bases between them. The CDR3 is 10 residues long. CDR3 DNA sequence: TGTGCCAGCGGGGGGAATGAGCAGTTCTTC. Amino acid sequence: CASGGNEQFF.

The V and J genes are TRBV5-6 and TRBJ2-1; 14 nucleotides match TRBD2. This CDR3 comprises 15 residues. J gave up 10 bases and V 2 bases, and 5 bases lay outside the gene matches. Germline-derived CDR1 and CDR2 are SGHDT and YYEEEE. CDR3 residues: CASSFQTSGGAEQFF. DNA for the CDR3: TGTGCCAGCAGCTTCCAGACTAGCGGGGGGGCAGAGCAGTTCTTC.

V and J are TRBV13 and TRBJ2-7; D call uncertain. The CDR3 is 12 residues long. V lost 4 bases and J 0 bases, leaving 4 bases between the germline ends. Germline lookup yields CDR1 PRHDT and CDR2 FYEKMQ (reference sequence). The chain's CDR3 is CASSSPSYEQYF. CDR3 coding DNA: TGTGCCAGCAGCTCTCCCTCCTACGAGCAGTACTTC.

This sequence joins TRBV4-3 and TRBJ1-5; D gene unclear. The CDR3 sequence is 15 residues long. The germline CDR1 and CDR2 sequences are LGHNA and YSLEER. V lost 1 base to trimming and J lost 2 bases, with 9 bases between them. The CDR3: CASSQGHDGNQPQHF. In nucleotides, the CDR3 is TGCGCCAGCAGCCAAGGACACGACGGCAATCAGCCCCAGCATTTT.

V and J are TRBV4-3 and TRBJ2-1; 9 positions match TRBD2. The CDR3 covers 15 residues. CDR1 and CDR2 from the germline V gene are LGHNA and YSLEER. Trimming removed 0 bases from V and 7 bases from J; junction bases left unmatched: 4. The CDR3 DNA reads TGCGCCAGCAGCCAAGAGGGCGGGGGGGGTAATGAGCAGTTCTTC. Translated: CASSQEGGGGNEQFF.

This chain joins TRBV7-3 and TRBJ2-1; TRBD1 aligns across 8 bases. Per the germline V gene, CDR1 is SGHTA and CDR2 is FQGTGA. The length of the CDR3 is 15 residues. Losses at the gene ends were 5 bases for V and 2 bases for J; bases not matched to a gene: 5. The CDR3 spells CASSPDRGPYNEQFF. The CDR3 DNA reads TGTGCCAGCAGCCCAGACAGGGGCCCCTACAATGAGCAGTTCTTC.